The 20 T cell receptor beta chains below were found in one sample sequenced in a study of T cells in women clearing cervical HPV infection. Produced via immunoSEQ multiplex PCR; TCRdb's table is partial and in-frame only. The sample features 14,000 or so clones, with less than 25% in its top ten. What was sequenced was blood buffy coat. The receptors here all came from a woman aged 18-69 years with a cervical HPV16 infection that either progressed to CIN3+ or cleared (not recorded which).

Points on this clone: The read gets to within 3 residues of the CDR3 end, and the germline J gene fills in the rest. This chain uses TRBV7-8 with TRBJ2-7; no firm D call. V was clipped by 5 bases and J by 3 bases, with 5 bases between them. The CDR3 loop spans 11 amino acids. Germline V gene sequence: CDR1 SGHVS, CDR2 FQNEAQ. Incomplete CDR3 DNA: TGTGCCAGCAGCCTAAACTACGAG. This encodes CASSLNYE. The entire CDR3 reads CASSLNYEQYF.

The CDR3 reads CASSVQGTSNSPLFF. The sequenced CDR3 bases are TGTGCCAGCAGTGTGCAGGGGACATCGAATTCACCA. V gene TRBV2 combines with J gene TRBJ1-4; maybe TRBD1 (6 bases). The observed sequence ends 3 residues before the CDR3 terminus, with the missing tail filled in from the germline J gene. CDR3 length: 15 amino acids. CDR1 SNHLY and CDR2 FYNNEI come from the germline V gene. The full variable domain, completed using reference TRBV2 and TRBJ1-4, is EPEVTQTPSHQVTQMGQEVILRCVPISNHLYFYWYRQILGQKVEFLVSFYNNEISEKSEIFDDQFSVERPDGSNFTLKIRSTKLEDSAMYFCASSVQGTSNSPLFFGSGTQLSVL.

The sequenced part of the CDR3 DNA is TGTGCCAGCAGTAAGCGGGGTATGGGGGCAGTCGGCAATCAGCCC. This gives the protein CASSKRGMGAVGNQP. Given in full, the CDR3 is CASSKRGMGAVGNQPQHF. The V call is TRBV28, the J call TRBJ1-5; D might be TRBD1 (6 bases). The read is 3 residues too short to cover the CDR3 end, so that end is filled in from the germline J gene. Germline-derived CDR1 and CDR2 are MDHEN and SYDVKM. V was clipped by 5 bases and J by 2 bases, with 22 bases between them. The CDR3 totals 18 residues.

In the case of this clone: The DNA ends 3 residues before the CDR3 does, and the rest of the CDR3 is filled in from the germline J gene. The genes are TRBV7-2 and TRBJ2-3, with D unclear. The CDR3 extends over 15 amino acids. Germline V gene sequence: CDR1 SGHTA, CDR2 FQGNSA. Trimming pared 2 bases from V and 0 bases from J, leaving 9 bases between. Partial CDR3 DNA: TGTGCCAGCAGCTTAATGGCCCCAAGCACAGATACG. Its translation: CASSLMAPSTDT. The full-length CDR3 reads as CASSLMAPSTDTQYF.

Concerning this clone itself: The junction differs from germline at one of its ends, possibly a read error. The read ends 3 residues shy of where the CDR3 ends; the end is completed using the germline J gene. This chain joins TRBV5-6 and TRBJ2-3, with a possible D match to TRBD1 (6 bases). CDR1 and CDR2 from the germline V gene are SGHDT and YYEEEE. The CDR3 has 13 amino acids. The CDR3 sequence is CASSARGSETQYF. Partial CDR3 DNA: TGTGCCAGCAGCGCAAGGGGGTCAGAGACG.

A remark on this clone: The read comes to an end 3 residues before the CDR3 does, leaving the germline J gene to fill in the end. V and J are TRBV5-6 and TRBJ2-2; maybe TRBD2 (5 bases). Germline lookup yields CDR1 SGHDT and CDR2 YYEEEE. There are 13 residues in the CDR3. The CDR3 region is CASSLMLGEKLFF. The CDR3 bases that were read are TGTGCCAGCAGCTTAATGCTCGGGGAAAAG. The variable domain in full, completed from reference TRBV5-6 and TRBJ2-2, reads DAGVTQSPTHLIKTRGQQVTLRCSPKSGHDTVSWYQQALGQGPQFIFQYYEEEERQRGNFPDRFSGHQFPNYSSELNVNALLLGDSALYLCASSLMLGEKLFFGEGSRLTVL.

A remark on this clone: With the read ending 3 residues before the CDR3 end, the germline J gene is used to fill in that end. The chain is built from TRBV11-2 and TRBJ2-1; 7 nucleotides match TRBD2. Trimming cost V 0 bases and J 7 bases; bases outside gene matches: 6. The CDR3 has 15 residues. CDR1 and CDR2 (germline): SGHAT, FQNNGV. The chain's CDR3 is CASSLDRASGNEQFF. The sequenced part of the CDR3 DNA is TGTGCCAGCAGCTTAGATCGGGCTAGCGGAAATGAG. Filled out from reference TRBV11-2 and TRBJ2-1, the complete variable domain reads EAGVAQSPRYKIIEKRQSVAFWCNPISGHATLYWYQQILGQGPKLLIQFQNNGVVDDSQLPKDRFSAERLKGVDSTLKIQPAKLEDSAVYLCASSLDRASGNEQFFGPGTRLTVL.

Comments on this clone: The observed sequence ends 3 residues before the CDR3 terminus, with the missing tail filled in from the germline J gene. The V and J genes are TRBV20-1 and TRBJ1-4; a weak D match, TRBD1 (6 bases). V was clipped by 3 bases and J by 5 bases, with 13 bases between them. Germline CDR1 is DFQATT and CDR2 is SNEGSKA (reference sequence). The CDR3 totals 14 residues. The sequenced part of the CDR3 DNA is TGCAGTGCTAGGAGGGACACATCCAATGAAAAA. Its protein product is CSARRDTSNEK. The whole CDR3 reads CSARRDTSNEKLFF.

On this clone: Sequencing ends 3 residues short of the CDR3 end; the germline J gene provides the rest. The chain recombines TRBV18 with TRBJ2-7; D unresolved. Trimming removed 1 base from V and 2 bases from J, with 9 bases in between. The CDR3 contains 14 residues. CDR1 is KGHSH, CDR2 LQKENI, per germline. CDR3 in amino acids: CASSPQGRAYEQYF. CDR3 DNA, as far as it was read: TGTGCCAGCTCACCACAGGGCAGAGCCTACGAG.

CDR3 DNA, as far as it was read: TGTGCCAGCAGTGACAGGGATGGGTACAATCAGCCG. Its translation: CASSDRDGYNQP. Given in full, the CDR3 is CASSDRDGYNQPQYF. J is TRBJ2-3 and V is TRBV6-1; possibly TRBD1 for D (5 bases). The sequence runs out 3 residues before the end of the CDR3; the remainder is reconstructed from the germline J gene. Germline CDR1 is MNHNS and CDR2 is SASEGT. CDR3 length equals 15 residues.

Its frequency marks this clone as medium-sized (0.01 to 0.1%). Read data end 3 residues before the CDR3 end; the end is taken from the germline J gene. The chain is built from TRBV6-1 and TRBJ2-6, with D possibly being TRBD2 (6 bases). Per germline, CDR1 MNHNS and CDR2 SASEGT. There are 15 residues in the CDR3. Trimming took 3 bases from V and 0 from J, leaving 6 bases between them. CDR3 DNA (partial): TGTGCCAGCAGTGAGGGGGGCTCTGGGGCCAACGTC. Translated, it gives CASSEGGSGANV. The complete CDR3 sequence is CASSEGGSGANVLTF.

This clone is called medium-sized (0.01 to 0.1%) based on its frequency. The observed sequence ends 3 residues before the CDR3 terminus, with the missing tail filled in from the germline J gene. The chain is built from TRBV15 and TRBJ1-4; 10 positions match TRBD1. CDR1 and CDR2 from the germline V gene are LNHNV and YYDKDF (reference sequence). V was clipped by 5 bases and J by 5 bases; unmatched bases: 5. The length of the CDR3 is 15 residues. The chain's CDR3 is CATSGRTGGNEKLFF. The sequenced CDR3 bases are TGTGCCACCAGCGGAAGGACAGGGGGAAATGAAAAA.

This clone shows up as medium-sized by frequency. Read data end 3 residues before the CDR3 end; the end is taken from the germline J gene. The genes are TRBV15 and TRBJ2-7, with a tentative D call TRBD1 (6 bases). Germline V gene sequence: CDR1 LNHNV, CDR2 YYDKDF (reference sequence). Trimming pared 0 bases from V and 5 bases from J, leaving 11 bases between. The CDR3 loop spans 14 amino acids. CDR3 bases read: TGTGCCACCAGCAGAGATACCAGGGGTCACGAG. Translation: CATSRDTRGHE. From start to end, the CDR3 is CATSRDTRGHEQYF.

About this clone itself: The sequenced fragment ends 3 residues before the CDR3 boundary, so the rest is inferred from the germline J gene. The genes are TRBV30 and TRBJ2-2; no reliable D call. The CDR3 contains 12 residues. Germline CDR1 is GTSNPN and CDR2 is SVGIG (reference sequence). The sequenced part of the CDR3 DNA is TGTGCCTGGAGTGAGCAAGATGAAAAG. Translation gives CAWSEQDEK. The whole CDR3 reads CAWSEQDEKLFF.

Worth noting for this clone: The read finishes 3 residues shy of the CDR3 end, and the germline J gene is used to complete it. V and J are TRBV18 and TRBJ1-2; 8 bases are a match to TRBD1. The CDR3 loop spans 14 amino acids. Germline V gene sequence: CDR1 KGHSH, CDR2 LQKENI. CDR3 sequence reads: CASSPQGANYDYTF. Incomplete CDR3 DNA: TGTGCCAGCTCACCTCAGGGGGCTAACTACGAC.

Of note for this clone: The observed sequence ends 3 residues before the CDR3 terminus, with the missing tail filled in from the germline J gene. V usage is TRBV19 and J usage is TRBJ2-2; D is unresolved. V was cut by 4 bases and J by 7 bases, with 19 bases left in between. This CDR3 contains 16 residues. CDR1 is LNHDA, CDR2 SQIVND, per germline (reference sequence). The CDR3 bases that were read are TGTGCCAGTAGTAGCGTGCCACCCCCGGCGGTCGGGGAG. This encodes CASSSVPPPAVGE. The whole CDR3 protein is CASSSVPPPAVGELFF.

A remark on this clone: The observed sequence ends 3 residues before the CDR3 terminus, with the missing tail filled in from the germline J gene. The chain has TRBV3-1 (or the pseudogene TRBV3-2) and TRBJ2-7; no clear D. Trimming pared 6 bases from V and 1 base from J, leaving 7 bases between. Germline V gene lookup returns CDR1 LGHDT and CDR2 YNNKEL (reference sequence). This CDR3 is built from 12 residues. The CDR3 DNA, read in part, is TGTGCCAGCAGTACTTATTCCTACGAG. As protein: CASSTYSYE. The complete CDR3 sequence is CASSTYSYEQYF.

The CDR3 here is CSAGVVPRGNEQFF. The CDR3 bases that were read are TGCAGTGCCGGGGTAGTACCCCGAGGCAATGAG. The chain combines TRBV20-1 with TRBJ2-1; the D gene is possibly TRBD2 (5 bases). Read sequence stops 3 residues before the CDR3 end, and the germline J gene provides the missing end. Germline V CDR1 and CDR2: DFQATT, SNEGSKA (reference sequence). V was clipped by 6 bases and J by 6 bases, with 18 bases between them. The CDR3 is 14 residues long.

With regard to this clone: Coverage ceases 3 residues before the CDR3 finishes, and the germline J gene fills in the end. The rearrangement joins TRBV2 to TRBJ1-4; TRBD1 aligns across 7 bases. Germline CDR1 is SNHLY and CDR2 is FYNNEI. Trimming cost V 6 bases and J 1 base; bases outside gene matches: 5. This CDR3 region has 15 residues. The CDR3 bases that were read are TGTGCCAGCAGGGACCGACAGGGAACTAATGAAAAA. Protein: CASRDRQGTNEK. The whole CDR3 reads CASRDRQGTNEKLFF.

In the case of this clone: The read is 3 residues too short to cover the CDR3 end, so that end is filled in from the germline J gene. The chain combines TRBV5-6 with TRBJ1-1, with no clear D. The CDR3 is 14 residues long. V lost 5 bases to trimming and J lost 5 bases, with 16 bases between them. Germline V lookup: CDR1 SGHDT, CDR2 YYEEEE. CDR3 sequence reads: CASRAGIGLTEAFF. The DNA read from the CDR3 is TGTGCCAGCAGGGCGGGAATCGGTCTGACTGAA.